This TCR beta chain was observed in a study of T cell repertoires in cytomegalovirus infection. Study-wide context: Public TCR beta signature analysis indicated the presence of both CMV infection and matching HLA type.

Whole-study results and caveats: HLA-C-restricted CMV clonotypes gave the most frequent clonotype in two of eight donors. Identification of carriers of CMV plus the relevant HLA was achieved through cumulative public TCR beta family frequency.

The CDR3 spans 16 residues. Germline V gene lookup returns CDR1 SGHTA and CDR2 FQGNSA. Germline trimming cut 6 bases from V and 0 bases from J; bases unmatched to any gene: 7. TCRdb called the reads again in MiXCR, with one record for every CDR3 protein. The sample shows roughly 230,000 distinct CDR3 sequences, about 7% of them seen only once. This clonotype was detected ten times or more. The antigen is not known. The sequenced sample was PBMCs. The rearrangement uses TRBV7-2 and TRBJ2-2; 7 bases align to TRBD1. The receptor was isolated from a human donor in good health (CMV status not recorded). Some clones in this sample may be carry-over from other donors' samples. In nucleotides, the CDR3 is TGTGCCAGCAGACCCCCTGGGACAGCGAACACCGGGGAGCTGTTTTTT. Encoded protein: CASRPPGTANTGELFF.